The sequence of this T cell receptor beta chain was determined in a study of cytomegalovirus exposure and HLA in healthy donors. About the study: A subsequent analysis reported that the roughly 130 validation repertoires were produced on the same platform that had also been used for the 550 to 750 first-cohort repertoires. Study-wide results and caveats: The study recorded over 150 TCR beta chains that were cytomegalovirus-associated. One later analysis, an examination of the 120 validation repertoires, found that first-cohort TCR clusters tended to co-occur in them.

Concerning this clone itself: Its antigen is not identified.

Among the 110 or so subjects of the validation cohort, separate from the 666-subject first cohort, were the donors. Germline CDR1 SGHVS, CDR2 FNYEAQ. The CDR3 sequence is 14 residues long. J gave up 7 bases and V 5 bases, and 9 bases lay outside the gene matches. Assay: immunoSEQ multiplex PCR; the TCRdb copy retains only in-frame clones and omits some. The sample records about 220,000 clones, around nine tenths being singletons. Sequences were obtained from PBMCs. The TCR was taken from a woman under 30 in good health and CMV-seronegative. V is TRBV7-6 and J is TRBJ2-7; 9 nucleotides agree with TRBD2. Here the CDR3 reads CASSHSGSTGEQYF. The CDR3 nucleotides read TGTGCCAGCAGCCATAGCGGGAGCACGGGTGAGCAGTACTTC.